What follows is one T cell receptor (beta chain) and its context. RNA transcripts gave rise to amplified TCR beta CDR3 regions. A set of HTBI primers served as the primers for a first-round RT-PCR of the TCR CDR3. TCRdb used MiXCR to reprocess the multiplex PCR reads, holding one entry per CDR3 protein. The sample has approximately 300,000 distinct CDR3 sequences, around 20% seen once; the top ten hold about two fifths. This sample was taken from a study of T cells in Graves' hyperthyroidism and ophthalmopathy. In the ophthalmopathy cohort, Clinical Activity Score was at least 3, NOSPECS grade at least 4, and duration under 3 months. Exclusion followed for patients with uncontrolled infection, other autoimmune disease, pregnancy or lactation. V lost 5 bases, J lost 1 base, and 6 bases stayed unmatched. The length of the CDR3 is 15 residues. The germline CDR1 and CDR2 sequences are LNHNV and YYDKDF (reference sequence).

The origin of this receptor is a man between 45 and 60 years old with Graves' ophthalmopathy. Material for sequencing was blood. The genes are TRBV15 and TRBJ2-5; 8 nucleotides align to TRBD1. The CDR3 DNA reads TGTGCCACCAGCCCGATGGGACAGGCCCAAGAGACCCAGTACTTC. Encoded protein: CATSPMGQAQETQYF.